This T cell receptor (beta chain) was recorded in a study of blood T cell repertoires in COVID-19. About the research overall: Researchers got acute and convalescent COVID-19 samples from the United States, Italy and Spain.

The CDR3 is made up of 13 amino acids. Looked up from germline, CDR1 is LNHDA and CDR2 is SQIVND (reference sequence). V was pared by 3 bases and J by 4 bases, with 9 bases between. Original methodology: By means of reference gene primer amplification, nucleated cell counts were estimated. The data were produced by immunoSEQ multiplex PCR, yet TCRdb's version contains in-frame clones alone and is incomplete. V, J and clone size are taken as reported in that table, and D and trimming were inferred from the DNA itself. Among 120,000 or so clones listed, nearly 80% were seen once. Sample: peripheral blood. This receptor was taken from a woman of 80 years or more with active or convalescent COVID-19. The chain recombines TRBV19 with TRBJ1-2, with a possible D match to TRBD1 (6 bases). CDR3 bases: TGTGCCAGTAGTATGGGGGGGCCCTATGGCTACACCTTC. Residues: CASSMGGPYGYTF.